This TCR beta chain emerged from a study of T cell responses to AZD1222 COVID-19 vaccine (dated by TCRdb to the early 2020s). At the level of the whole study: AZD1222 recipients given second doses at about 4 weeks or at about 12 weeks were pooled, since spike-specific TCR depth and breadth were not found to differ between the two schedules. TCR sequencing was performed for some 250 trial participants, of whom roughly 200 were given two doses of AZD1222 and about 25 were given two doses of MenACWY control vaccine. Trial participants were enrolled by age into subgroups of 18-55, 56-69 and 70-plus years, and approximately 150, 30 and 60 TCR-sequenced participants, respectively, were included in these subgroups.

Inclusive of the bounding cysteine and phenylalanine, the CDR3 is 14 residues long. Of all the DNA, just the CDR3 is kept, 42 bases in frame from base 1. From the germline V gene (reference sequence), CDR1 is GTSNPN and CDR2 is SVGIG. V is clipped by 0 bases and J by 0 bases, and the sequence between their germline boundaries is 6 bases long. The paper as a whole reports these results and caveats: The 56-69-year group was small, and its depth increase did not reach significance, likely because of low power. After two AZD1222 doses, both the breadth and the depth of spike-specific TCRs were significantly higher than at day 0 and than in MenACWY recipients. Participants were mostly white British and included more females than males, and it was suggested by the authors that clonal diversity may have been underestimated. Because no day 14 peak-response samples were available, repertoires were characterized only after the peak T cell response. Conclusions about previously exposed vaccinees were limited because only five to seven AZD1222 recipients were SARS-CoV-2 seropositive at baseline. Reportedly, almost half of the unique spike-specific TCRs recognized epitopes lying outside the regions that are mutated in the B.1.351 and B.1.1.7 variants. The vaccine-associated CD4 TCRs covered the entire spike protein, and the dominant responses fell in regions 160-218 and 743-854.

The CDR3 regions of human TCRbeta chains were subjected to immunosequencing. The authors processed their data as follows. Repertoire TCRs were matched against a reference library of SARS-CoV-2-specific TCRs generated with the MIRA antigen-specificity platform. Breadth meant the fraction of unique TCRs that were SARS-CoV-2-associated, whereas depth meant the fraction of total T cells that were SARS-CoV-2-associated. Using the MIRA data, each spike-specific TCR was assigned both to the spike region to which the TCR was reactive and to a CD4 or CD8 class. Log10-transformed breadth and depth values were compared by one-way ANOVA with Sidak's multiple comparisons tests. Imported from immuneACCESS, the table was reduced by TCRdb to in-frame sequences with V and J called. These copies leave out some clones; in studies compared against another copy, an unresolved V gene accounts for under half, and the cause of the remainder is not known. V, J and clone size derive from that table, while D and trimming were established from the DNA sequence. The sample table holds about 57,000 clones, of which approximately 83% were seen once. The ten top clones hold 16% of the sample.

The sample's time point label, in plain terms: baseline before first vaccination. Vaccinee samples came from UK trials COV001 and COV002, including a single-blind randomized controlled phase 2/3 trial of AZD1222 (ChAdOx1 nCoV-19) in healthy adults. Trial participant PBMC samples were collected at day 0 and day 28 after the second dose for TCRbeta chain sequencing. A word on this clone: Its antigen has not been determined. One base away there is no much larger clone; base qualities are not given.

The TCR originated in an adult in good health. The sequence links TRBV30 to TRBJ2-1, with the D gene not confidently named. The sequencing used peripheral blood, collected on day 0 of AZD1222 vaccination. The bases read TGTGCCTGGAGTGTAACGAGCTCCTACAATGAGCAGTTCTTC. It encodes CAWSVTSSYNEQFF.